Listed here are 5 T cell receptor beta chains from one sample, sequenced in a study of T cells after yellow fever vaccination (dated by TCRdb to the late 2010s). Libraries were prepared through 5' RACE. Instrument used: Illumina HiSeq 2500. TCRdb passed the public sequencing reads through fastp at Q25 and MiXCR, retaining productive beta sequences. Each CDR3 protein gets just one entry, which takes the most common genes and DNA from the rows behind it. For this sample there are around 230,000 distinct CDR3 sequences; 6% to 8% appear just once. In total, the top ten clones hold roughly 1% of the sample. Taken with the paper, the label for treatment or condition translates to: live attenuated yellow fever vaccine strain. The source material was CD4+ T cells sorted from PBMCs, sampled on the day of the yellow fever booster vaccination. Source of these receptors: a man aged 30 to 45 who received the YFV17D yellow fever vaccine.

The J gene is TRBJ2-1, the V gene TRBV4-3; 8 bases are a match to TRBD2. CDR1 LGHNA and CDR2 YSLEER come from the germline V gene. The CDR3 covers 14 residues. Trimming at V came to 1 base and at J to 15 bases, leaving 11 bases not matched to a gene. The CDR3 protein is CASSQVRGLVFLFF. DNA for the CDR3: TGCGCCAGCAGCCAAGTTAGGGGACTAGTCTTTCTGTTCTTC.

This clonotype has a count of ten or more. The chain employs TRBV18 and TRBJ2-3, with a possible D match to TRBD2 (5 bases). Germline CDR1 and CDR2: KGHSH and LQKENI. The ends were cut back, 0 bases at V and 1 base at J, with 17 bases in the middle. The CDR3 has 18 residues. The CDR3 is CASSPPLSRSGGTDTQYF. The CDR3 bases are TGTGCCAGCTCACCACCGCTCTCGAGGAGCGGAGGCACAGATACGCAGTATTTT.

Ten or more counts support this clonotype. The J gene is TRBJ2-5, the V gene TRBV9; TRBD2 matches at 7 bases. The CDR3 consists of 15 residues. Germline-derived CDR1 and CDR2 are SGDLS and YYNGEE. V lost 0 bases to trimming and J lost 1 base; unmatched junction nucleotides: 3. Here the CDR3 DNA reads TGTGCCAGCAGCGTAGCGGGAGGCCCCCAAGAGACCCAGTACTTC. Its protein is CASSVAGGPQETQYF.

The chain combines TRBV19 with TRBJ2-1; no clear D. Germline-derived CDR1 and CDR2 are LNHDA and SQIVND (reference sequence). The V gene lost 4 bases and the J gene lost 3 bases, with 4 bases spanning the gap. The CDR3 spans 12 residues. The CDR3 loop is CASSNNYNEQFF. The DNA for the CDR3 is TGTGCCAGTAGTAACAACTACAATGAGCAGTTCTTC. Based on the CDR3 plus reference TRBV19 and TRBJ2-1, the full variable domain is DGGITQSPKYLFRKEGQNVTLSCEQNLNHDAMYWYRQDPGQGLRLIYYSQIVNDFQKGDIAEGYSVSREKKESFPLTVTSAQKNPTAFYLCASSNNYNEQFFGPGTRLTVL.

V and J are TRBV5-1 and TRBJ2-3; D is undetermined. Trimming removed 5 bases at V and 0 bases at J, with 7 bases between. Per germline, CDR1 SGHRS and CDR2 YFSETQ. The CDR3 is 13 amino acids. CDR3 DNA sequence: TGCGCCAGCAGAGAGACTAGCACAGATACGCAGTATTTT. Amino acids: CASRETSTDTQYF.